These 23 T cell receptor beta chains share one sample of origin, sequenced in a study of blood T cell repertoires in COVID-19. The data were produced by immunoSEQ multiplex PCR, yet TCRdb's version contains in-frame clones alone and is incomplete. The profile shows about 200,000 clones, over 75% of them singletons. What was sequenced was peripheral blood. The receptors come from a woman in her seventies with COVID-19, enrolled during active disease.

This chain connects TRBV18 to TRBJ1-6; 8 positions agree with TRBD1. Germline V lookup: CDR1 KGHSH, CDR2 LQKENI. V dropped 2 bases and J dropped 5; count of bases not matched to a gene: 5. The CDR3 length is 16 residues. CDR3 loop: CASSPTSDRDNSPLHF. Written as DNA, the CDR3 is TGTGCCAGCTCACCAACCTCGGACAGGGATAATTCACCCCTCCACTTT.

The CDR3 region is CASSLGTSGYEQYF. DNA for the CDR3: TGTGCCAGCAGCTTAGGGACTAGCGGGTACGAGCAGTACTTC. This chain joins TRBV11-2 and TRBJ2-7, with TRBD2 identical over 11 bases. There are 14 residues in the CDR3. The junction had 0 bases not matched to a gene; V was cut back by 1 base and J by 4 bases. The germline V gene encodes CDR1 SGHAT and CDR2 FQNNGV.

The chain is built from TRBV4-2 and TRBJ1-6, with 10 bases aligning to TRBD1. The CDR3 consists of 18 residues. V dropped 4 bases and J dropped 9; count of bases not matched to a gene: 15. CDR1 LGHNA and CDR2 YNFKEQ come from the germline V gene. This CDR3 is CASSPPGTGVRRGSPLHF. CDR3 coding DNA: TGTGCCAGCAGCCCCCCCGGGACAGGGGTTCGCCGGGGTTCACCCCTCCACTTT.

The V gene is TRBV2, the J gene TRBJ2-1, with D hard to call. The V gene's germline CDR1 is SNHLY and CDR2 FYNNEI. V was trimmed by 3 bases and J by 9 bases, leaving 6 bases between them. The CDR3 is made up of 11 amino acids. CDR3 in DNA: TGTGCCAGCAGTGAGAGAGCTGAGCAGTTCTTC. It translates to CASSERAEQFF.

This rearrangement joins TRBV24-1 to TRBJ1-2, with 9 bases that match TRBD1. The CDR3 loop spans 12 amino acids. Germline V gene lookup returns CDR1 KGHDR and CDR2 SFDVKD. Trimming cost V 7 bases and J 6 bases; bases outside gene matches: 2. CDR3 DNA: TGTGCCACCAGGGGACAGGGAGATGGCTACACCTTC. Translating gives CATRGQGDGYTF.

This chain connects TRBV11-3 to TRBJ1-1, with D perhaps matching TRBD1 (5 bases). V was shortened by 0 bases and J by 8 bases, with 16 bases between the two germline ends. The CDR3 sequence is 15 residues long. Germline CDR1 SGHNT, CDR2 YENEEA. Here the CDR3 DNA reads TGTGCCAGCAGCTTAGATTTCGGCGGGGGTTGCGAAGCTTTCTTT. It encodes CASSLDFGGGCEAFF.

The chain employs TRBV5-4 and TRBJ1-1; possibly TRBD1 for D (5 bases). The CDR3 length is 13 residues. The germline V gene has CDR1 SGHNT and CDR2 YYREEE (reference sequence). V lost 4 bases and J lost 8, with 15 bases in between. The CDR3 loop is CASSPPGLREAFF. The DNA for the CDR3 is TGTGCCAGCAGCCCGCCGGGACTACGGGAAGCTTTCTTT.

The chain recombines TRBV6-2 or TRBV6-3 with TRBJ1-2, with TRBD1 identical over 8 bases. CDR3 length: 15 amino acids. The ends lost 6 bases at V and 3 bases at J; junction bases unmatched: 9. Germline V CDR1 and CDR2: MNHEY, SVGEGT. This CDR3 is CASSPGRTGHYGYTF. The CDR3 region has the DNA TGTGCCAGCAGCCCCGGGAGGACAGGGCACTATGGCTACACCTTC.

The rearrangement links TRBV19 to TRBJ2-3; D is possibly TRBD2 (6 bases). Germline V gene data show CDR1 as LNHDA and CDR2 as SQIVND (reference sequence). Trimming pared 4 bases from V and 0 bases from J, leaving 14 bases between. This CDR3 region has 16 residues. In DNA form, the CDR3 reads TGTGCCAGTAGTACCCCCGGCGGGGCCAGCACAGATACGCAGTATTTT. This encodes CASSTPGGASTDTQYF.

The V call is TRBV7-2, the J call TRBJ2-7; D might be TRBD2 (6 bases). V was cut by 4 bases and J by 4 bases, with 20 bases left in between. The CDR3 consists of 16 residues. The germline V gene has CDR1 SGHTA and CDR2 FQGNSA. CDR3 protein: CASSSIAELIKYEQYF. The CDR3 DNA sequence: TGTGCCAGCAGCTCTATAGCGGAGTTAATCAAGTACGAGCAGTACTTC.

The CDR3 DNA reads as TGTGCCAGTAGTATCAGGGGCAGATCCTACGAGCAGTACTTC. Translated, it gives CASSIRGRSYEQYF. This chain joins TRBV19 and TRBJ2-7; D possibly corresponds to TRBD1 (6 bases). Trimming removed 3 bases from V and 1 base from J, with 10 bases in between. CDR3 length equals 14 residues. In germline, CDR1 is LNHDA, CDR2 SQIVND (reference sequence).

Written as DNA, the CDR3 is TGTGCCAGCGCCCTACAGGAAAACACTGAAGCTTTCTTT. This sequence encodes CASALQENTEAFF. This chain uses TRBV18 with TRBJ1-1; the D gene is possibly TRBD1 (5 bases). CDR3 length equals 13 residues. V lost 8 bases, J lost 2 bases, and 12 bases lay in between. Germline V gene data show CDR1 as KGHSH and CDR2 as LQKENI.

The genes are TRBV7-8 and TRBJ1-6; 7 bases are shared with TRBD1. The CDR3 has 16 residues. The germline V gene encodes CDR1 SGHVS and CDR2 FQNEAQ. Trimming at V came to 5 bases and at J to 0 bases, leaving 4 bases not matched to a gene. DNA for the CDR3: TGTGCCAGCAGCGCCCAGGGGGGCTCCTATAATTCACCCCTCCACTTT. Translated: CASSAQGGSYNSPLHF.

This clone has a single count. The genes are TRBV9 and TRBJ1-2; 7 nucleotides align to TRBD1. The CDR3 length is 18 residues. Losses at the gene ends were 4 bases for V and 4 bases for J; bases not matched to a gene: 19. Germline V lookup: CDR1 SGDLS, CDR2 YYNGEE. Here the CDR3 reads CASSPRLRGQPPIYGYTF. CDR3 sequence (DNA): TGTGCCAGCAGCCCGCGACTACGGGGACAGCCCCCAATCTATGGCTACACCTTC.

The chain uses TRBV19 and TRBJ1-1; D not certain. Per the germline V gene, CDR1 is LNHDA and CDR2 is SQIVND (reference sequence). The CDR3 totals 14 residues. With 5 bases removed from V and 0 bases from J, the gap between germline ends came to 10 bases. CDR3 residues: CASSGSTMNTEAFF. In DNA, the CDR3 is TGTGCCAGTAGTGGCAGTACCATGAACACTGAAGCTTTCTTT.

The rearrangement links TRBV7-2 to TRBJ2-5; no definite D call. This CDR3 has 14 residues. V was cut by 2 bases and J by 1 base, with 8 bases left in between. The V gene's germline CDR1 is SGHTA and CDR2 FQGNSA. The CDR3 nucleotides read TGTGCCAGCAGCTTATCTGGAGTCCAAGAGACCCAGTACTTC. Protein product: CASSLSGVQETQYF.

The chain combines TRBV18 with TRBJ2-3, with TRBD1 matching over 9 bases. With V trimmed by 6 bases and J by 5 bases, 12 bases remained unmatched. The CDR3 totals 16 residues. Germline V CDR1 and CDR2: KGHSH, LQKENI. The DNA of the CDR3 is TGTGCCAGCTCGCTTACCGGGACAGGGATCTTAGATACGCAGTATTTT. It translates to CASSLTGTGILDTQYF.

J is TRBJ2-1 and V is TRBV5-1, with 10 bases that match TRBD2. Germline loops: CDR1 SGHRS, CDR2 YFSETQ. The CDR3 extends over 17 amino acids. V gave up 0 bases and J gave up 4 bases; unmatched junction bases: 7. This chain's CDR3 is CASSLATSGLRYNEQFF. In DNA form, the CDR3 reads TGCGCCAGCAGCTTGGCGACTAGCGGGCTGAGGTACAATGAGCAGTTCTTC.

This rearrangement joins TRBV5-1 to TRBJ1-2, with 7 positions matching TRBD1. The CDR3 runs 19 residues. The ends lost 2 bases at V and 8 bases at J; junction bases unmatched: 24. Germline CDR1 reads SGHRS; CDR2 reads YFSETQ. CDR3 residues: CASSLRSSRQGNGFVGYTF. The CDR3, as DNA: TGCGCCAGCAGCTTAAGGAGTAGTAGACAGGGAAATGGTTTTGTGGGCTACACCTTC.

The chain joins TRBV7-3 to TRBJ1-1; 8 bases map to TRBD1. V lost 5 bases, J lost 10 bases, and 6 bases stayed unmatched. CDR1 SGHTA and CDR2 FQGTGA come from the germline V gene. The CDR3 is made up of 12 amino acids. The CDR3: CASSPGQGTAFF. DNA for the CDR3: TGTGCCAGCAGCCCAGGACAGGGAACAGCTTTCTTT.

This clone has a handful of counts. This chain connects TRBV19 to TRBJ1-1; D gene uncertain. The CDR3 covers 15 residues. V lost 3 bases, J lost 1 base, and 12 bases lay in between. Per the germline V gene, CDR1 is LNHDA and CDR2 is SQIVND (reference sequence). The CDR3 here is CASSIANIGNTEAFF. The CDR3 DNA reads TGTGCCAGTAGTATCGCCAACATTGGGAACACTGAAGCTTTCTTT.

The gene calls are TRBV27 and TRBJ2-1; 11 positions agree with TRBD2. The V gene's germline CDR1 is MNHEY and CDR2 SMNVEV (reference sequence). CDR3 length equals 15 residues. The V and J ends lost 6 bases and 4 bases, in that order; junction bases with no gene match: 5. This CDR3 reads CASRVTSGVYNEQFF. Here the CDR3 DNA reads TGTGCCAGCAGGGTGACTAGCGGGGTTTACAATGAGCAGTTCTTC.

The chain combines TRBV11-3 with TRBJ1-4; D remains ambiguous. Germline V gene sequence: CDR1 SGHNT, CDR2 YENEEA. V was pared by 4 bases and J by 7 bases, with 13 bases between. There are 14 residues in the CDR3. As DNA, the CDR3 is TGTGCCAGCAGCTCCGGGAGGGAAATTGAAAAACTGTTTTTT. It specifies CASSSGREIEKLFF.